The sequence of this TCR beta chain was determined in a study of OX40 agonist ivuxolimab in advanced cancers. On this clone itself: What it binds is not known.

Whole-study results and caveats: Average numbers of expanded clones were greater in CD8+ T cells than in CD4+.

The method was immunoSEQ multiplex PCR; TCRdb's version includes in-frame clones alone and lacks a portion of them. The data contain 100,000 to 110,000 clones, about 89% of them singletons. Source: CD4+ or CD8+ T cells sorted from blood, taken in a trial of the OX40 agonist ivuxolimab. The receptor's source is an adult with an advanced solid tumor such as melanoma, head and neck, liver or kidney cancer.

This chain's CDR3 is CASSLWSPGQNIQYF. DNA for the CDR3: TGCGCCAGCAGCTTGTGGTCTCCCGGACAAAACATTCAGTACTTC. The gene calls are TRBV5-1 and TRBJ2-4, with D unresolved. Germline lookup yields CDR1 SGHRS and CDR2 YFSETQ. This CDR3 has 15 residues. Trimming left V 1 base short and J 5 bases short, with 13 bases between.